Listed here is a single T cell receptor (beta chain). As originally analysed: Amplification from reference gene primers served as the basis for estimated nucleated cell counts. The assay was immunoSEQ multiplex PCR, and TCRdb's table has in-frame clones only and misses some. From that table come the V and J calls and clone size; the DNA was used to work out D and trimming. The sample consists of approximately 58,000 clones, 75% to 85% of them appearing once. The sample is drawn from a study of blood T cell repertoires in COVID-19. As for the study in general: The origin of the acute and convalescent COVID-19 samples was the United States, Italy and Spain.

Germline CDR1 reads SGHTA; CDR2 reads FQGTGA. The CDR3 runs 13 residues. The ends lost 4 bases at V and 5 bases at J; junction bases unmatched: 1. Sequencing input: peripheral blood. This rearrangement joins TRBV7-3 to TRBJ2-3, with 9 positions matching TRBD1. The sequence came from a man between 60 and 75 years old with COVID-19, enrolled during active disease. The CDR3 coding sequence is TGTGCCAGCAGCTCGGACAGGGGAGATACGCAGTATTTT. The encoded protein is CASSSDRGDTQYF.